This T cell receptor beta chain is from a study of cytomegalovirus exposure and HLA in healthy donors. Whole-study results and caveats: Analyses of presence and absence presupposed an approximately uniform sequencing depth across donors. The authors enumerated some 160 TCR beta chains as linked to cytomegalovirus. V- and J-gene trimming in TCR beta was tied to a missense DCLRE1C variant by an analysis performed later. In a later analysis, DRB1 alleles had the most associated TCRs; HLA-C alleles the fewest.

A multiplex PCR was run with 60 Vbeta primers and 13 Jbeta primers. Assay: immunoSEQ multiplex PCR; the TCRdb copy retains only in-frame clones and omits some. There are around 25,000 clones in the sample, with approximately 15% held by the top ten. On this clone itself: Its antigen is unidentified.

CDR1 SGHTA and CDR2 FQGNSA come from the germline V gene. There are 15 residues in the CDR3. V trimming: 1 base; J trimming: 2 bases; junction bases outside the gene matches: 2. This sequence originates from a male donor in good health and CMV-seropositive. The V and J genes are TRBV7-2 and TRBJ2-7; 10 nucleotides match TRBD2. The sequenced sample was PBMCs. CDR3 nucleotide sequence: TGTGCCAGCAGCTTAGAGAGCGGGAGGGCCTACGAGCAGTACTTC. As protein: CASSLESGRAYEQYF.